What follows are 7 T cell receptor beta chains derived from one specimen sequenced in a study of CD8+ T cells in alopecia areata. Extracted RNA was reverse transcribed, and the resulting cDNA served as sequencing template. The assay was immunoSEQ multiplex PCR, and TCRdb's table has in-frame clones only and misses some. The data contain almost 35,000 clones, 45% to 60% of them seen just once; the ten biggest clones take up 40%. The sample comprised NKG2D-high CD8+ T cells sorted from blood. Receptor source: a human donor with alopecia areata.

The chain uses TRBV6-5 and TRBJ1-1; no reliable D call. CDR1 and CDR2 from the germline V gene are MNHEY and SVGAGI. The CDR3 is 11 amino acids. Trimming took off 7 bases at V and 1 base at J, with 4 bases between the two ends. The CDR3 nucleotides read TGTGCCAGCAAACGGAACACTGAAGCTTTCTTT. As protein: CASKRNTEAFF.

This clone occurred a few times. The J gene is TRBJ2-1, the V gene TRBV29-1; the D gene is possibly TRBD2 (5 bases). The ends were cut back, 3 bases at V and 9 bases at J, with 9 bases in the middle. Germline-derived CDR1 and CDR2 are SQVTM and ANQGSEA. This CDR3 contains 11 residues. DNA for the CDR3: TGCAGCGTTGACTGGGAGTTTGAGCAGTTCTTC. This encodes CSVDWEFEQFF.

For the CDR3, the DNA is TGTGCCAGCAGCCATCAGGGCATGAACTATGGCTACACCTTC. Amino acid sequence: CASSHQGMNYGYTF. The V gene is TRBV9, the J gene TRBJ1-2; possible D gene TRBD1, 5 bases. V lost 4 bases, J lost 2 bases, and 12 bases lay in between. The CDR3 is made up of 14 amino acids. Germline V gene sequence: CDR1 SGDLS, CDR2 YYNGEE.

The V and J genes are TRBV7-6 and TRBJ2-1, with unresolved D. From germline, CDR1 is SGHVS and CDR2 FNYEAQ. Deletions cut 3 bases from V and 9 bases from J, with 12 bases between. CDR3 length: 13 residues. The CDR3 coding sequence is TGTGCCAGCAGCTTCCACCGCCTGGGTGAGCAGTTCTTC. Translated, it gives CASSFHRLGEQFF.

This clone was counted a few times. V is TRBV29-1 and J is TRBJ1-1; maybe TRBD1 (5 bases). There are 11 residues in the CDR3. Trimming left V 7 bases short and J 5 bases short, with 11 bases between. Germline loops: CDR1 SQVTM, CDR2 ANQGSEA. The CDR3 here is CSAEGRTEAFF. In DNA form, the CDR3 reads TGCAGCGCCGAGGGGAGGACTGAAGCTTTCTTT.

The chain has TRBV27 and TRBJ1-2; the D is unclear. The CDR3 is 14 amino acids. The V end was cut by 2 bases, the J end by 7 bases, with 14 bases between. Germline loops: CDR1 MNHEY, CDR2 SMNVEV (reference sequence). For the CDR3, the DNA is TGTGCCAGCAGTTTAAACCCGCAGGCTCTTGGCTACACCTTC. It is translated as CASSLNPQALGYTF.

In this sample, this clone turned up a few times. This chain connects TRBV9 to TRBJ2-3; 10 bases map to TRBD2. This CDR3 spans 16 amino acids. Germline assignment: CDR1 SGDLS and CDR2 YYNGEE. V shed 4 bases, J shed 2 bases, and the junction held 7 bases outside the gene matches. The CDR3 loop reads CASSHQLAGITDTQYF. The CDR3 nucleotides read TGTGCCAGCAGCCACCAACTAGCGGGAATCACAGATACGCAGTATTTT.